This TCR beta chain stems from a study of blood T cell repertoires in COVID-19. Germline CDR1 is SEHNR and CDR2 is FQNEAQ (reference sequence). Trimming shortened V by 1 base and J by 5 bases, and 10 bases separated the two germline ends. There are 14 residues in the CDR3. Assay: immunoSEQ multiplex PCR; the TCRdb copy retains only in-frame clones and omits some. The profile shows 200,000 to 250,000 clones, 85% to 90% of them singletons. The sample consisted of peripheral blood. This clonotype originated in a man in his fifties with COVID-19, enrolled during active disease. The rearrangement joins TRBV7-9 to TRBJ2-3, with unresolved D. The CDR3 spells CASSLGVSQDTQYF. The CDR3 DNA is TGTGCCAGCAGCTTAGGCGTCTCCCAAGATACGCAGTATTTT.